One sample yielded the 12 T cell receptor beta chains listed below, sequenced in a study of tumor-infiltrating lymphocytes in primary liver carcinoma. Total RNA and DNA came together from 20-30 mg of bulk tissue without cell sorting. Reverse transcription of roughly 470 ng total RNA with a constant-region primer produced TCR beta cDNA. Libraries of TCR beta came from three nested multiplex PCR rounds with slightly modified ARM-PCR. With TRBV1-TRBV30 forward primers and a C-beta reverse primer, the first two PCR rounds were run for roughly 10 cycles each. TCRdb re-called the multiplex PCR reads with MiXCR, one entry per CDR3 protein. The data hold some 180,000 distinct CDR3 sequences, with roughly 80% observed a single time. Sequencing used tumor tissue from primary liver carcinoma. All receptors derive from a man in his forties with primary liver carcinoma and hepatitis B virus infection.

To note about this clonotype: The junction differs from germline at one of its ends, possibly a read error. This chain uses TRBV11-2 with TRBJ2-1; 8 nucleotides align to TRBD2. Germline V CDR1 and CDR2: SGHAT, FQNNGV. The length of the CDR3 is 16 residues. This chain's CDR3 is CANSLRFGRVVNEQFF. The CDR3 DNA reads TGTGCCAACAGCTTAAGGTTCGGGAGGGTTGTAAATGAACAGTTCTTC.

Comments on this clonotype: One junction end does not reproduce the germline sequence, and a read error may be involved. The J gene is TRBJ2-4, the V gene TRBV12-3 or TRBV12-4; D tentatively fits TRBD1 or TRBD2 (5 bases each). The CDR3 contains 17 residues. CDR3 sequence: CASSFSGPGRGTNNQYF. CDR3 nucleotide sequence: TGTGCCAGCAGCTTTTCTGGCCCGGGACGGGGTACAAACAATCAGTACTTC.

Ten or more counts support this clonotype. The V call is TRBV4-1, the J call TRBJ2-2, with 8 bases matching TRBD2. The CDR3 runs to 17 residues. Germline lookup yields CDR1 MGHRA and CDR2 YSYEKL. V gave up 0 bases and J gave up 0 bases; unmatched junction bases: 3. CDR3 in amino acids: CASSQDRAGANTGELFF. In DNA form, the CDR3 reads TGCGCCAGCAGCCAAGATAGAGCGGGAGCGAACACCGGGGAGCTGTTTTTT.

Points on this clonotype: No conserved phenylalanine or tryptophan is present at the end of the CDR3, so a read error is the likely explanation. No DNA is shown, since the ends of the CDR3 on it are uncertain; the CDR3 is the one TCRdb lists. CDR3 sequence reads: CASSGPRRTPPDEQFS. The V call is TRBV12-3 or TRBV12-4, the J call TRBJ2-1; the D call in the table, TRBD2, was not verified against the DNA. Ends included, the CDR3 has 16 residues.

About this clonotype: At one of its ends the junction is not consistent with the germline gene, which may arise from a read error. The chain is built from TRBV11-2 and TRBJ2-1; 9 bases line up with TRBD2. The CDR3 has 16 amino acids. Germline V gives CDR1 SGHAT, CDR2 FQNNGV. The CDR3 region is CVSTSSGSPQIYEQFF. As DNA, the CDR3 is TGTGTCAGCACAAGTAGCGGGAGCCCACAGATCTATGAGCAGTTCTTC. The full variable domain, rest sourced from reference TRBV11-2 and TRBJ2-1, is EAGVAQSPRYKIIEKRQSVAFWCNPISGHATLYWYQQILGQGPKLLIQFQNNGVVDDSQLPKDRFSAERLKGVDSTLKIQPAKLEDSAVYLCVSTSSGSPQIYEQFFGPGTRLTVL.

A word on this clonotype: A much larger clonotype is one base distant, so this may be a read error. The rearrangement links TRBV7-9 to TRBJ2-1; 9 bases fit TRBD2. V shed 5 bases, J shed 6 bases, and the junction held 5 bases outside the gene matches. Per the germline V gene, CDR1 is SEHNR and CDR2 is FQNEAQ (reference sequence). CDR3 size: 14 residues. CDR3: CASSGTSIGNEQFF. CDR3 sequence (DNA): TGTGCCAGCAGCGGGACTAGCATAGGCAATGAGCAGTTCTTC.

This clonotype appeared once. An end of the junction does not agree with germline; a read error may underlie this. This chain uses TRBV5-1 with TRBJ2-7; tentative D call: TRBD2 (5 bases). CDR3 length equals 14 residues. Germline V gene data show CDR1 as SGHRS and CDR2 as YFSETQ. Here the CDR3 reads CASRPGIGYNEQLF. The CDR3 bases are TGCGCCAGCAGGCCCGGGATAGGATACAATGAGCAGTTATTC.

About this clonotype: Given a much more abundant clone one base away, this may be a read error. This CDR3 is missing its conserved last phenylalanine or tryptophan, likely due to a read error. The chain combines TRBV5-1 with TRBJ2-5; D is undetermined. V was shortened by 0 bases and J by 5 bases, with 8 bases between the two germline ends. CDR3 length: 13 residues. The germline V gene has CDR1 SGHRS and CDR2 YFSETQ. CDR3 sequence reads: CASSLASLETQYS. For the CDR3, the DNA is TGCGCCAGCAGCTTGGCCTCCCTGGAGACCCAGTACTCC.

Worth noting for this clonotype: A junction boundary mismatches the germline segment, possibly from a read error. The rearrangement joins TRBV7-8 to TRBJ2-5; D might be TRBD1 (6 bases). There are 14 residues in the CDR3. Germline V CDR1 and CDR2: SGHVS, FQNEAQ. CDR3 region: CASKHGTTQETQYF. The CDR3 bases are TGTGCCAGCAAGCATGGGACAACCCAAGAGACCCAGTACTTT.

The CDR3 sequence: CASTGTGEYEQYF. CDR3 DNA sequence: TGTGCCAGTACGGGGACAGGCGAGTACGAGCAGTACTTC. The chain links TRBV6-6 to TRBJ2-7; 8 bases are a match to TRBD1. CDR1 is MNHNY and CDR2 is SVGAGI in the germline V gene (reference sequence). V shed 9 bases and J 4 bases; nucleotides not matched to a gene: 8. The CDR3 length is 13 residues.

This clonotype was picked up one time. Mismatch with germline at one junction end may stem from a read error. The chain joins TRBV11-2 to TRBJ2-5; D possibly corresponds to TRBD2 (5 bases). Germline CDR1 and CDR2: SGHAT and FQNNGV. The CDR3 loop spans 15 amino acids. The CDR3 loop is CASSLNPHDGETQYF. In nucleotides, the CDR3 is TGCGCCAGCAGCTTAAACCCCCATGACGGGGAGACCCAATACTTC.

The chain recombines TRBV4-2 with TRBJ2-3; D possibly corresponds to TRBD2 (6 bases). The CDR3 runs 15 residues. Trimming left V 8 bases short and J 3 bases short, with 18 bases between. The germline V gene encodes CDR1 LGHNA and CDR2 YNFKEQ. The CDR3 DNA reads as TGTGCCAGCGCGAGCGGGCTTCCCATAACAGATACGCAGTATTTT. Amino acid sequence: CASASGLPITDTQYF.